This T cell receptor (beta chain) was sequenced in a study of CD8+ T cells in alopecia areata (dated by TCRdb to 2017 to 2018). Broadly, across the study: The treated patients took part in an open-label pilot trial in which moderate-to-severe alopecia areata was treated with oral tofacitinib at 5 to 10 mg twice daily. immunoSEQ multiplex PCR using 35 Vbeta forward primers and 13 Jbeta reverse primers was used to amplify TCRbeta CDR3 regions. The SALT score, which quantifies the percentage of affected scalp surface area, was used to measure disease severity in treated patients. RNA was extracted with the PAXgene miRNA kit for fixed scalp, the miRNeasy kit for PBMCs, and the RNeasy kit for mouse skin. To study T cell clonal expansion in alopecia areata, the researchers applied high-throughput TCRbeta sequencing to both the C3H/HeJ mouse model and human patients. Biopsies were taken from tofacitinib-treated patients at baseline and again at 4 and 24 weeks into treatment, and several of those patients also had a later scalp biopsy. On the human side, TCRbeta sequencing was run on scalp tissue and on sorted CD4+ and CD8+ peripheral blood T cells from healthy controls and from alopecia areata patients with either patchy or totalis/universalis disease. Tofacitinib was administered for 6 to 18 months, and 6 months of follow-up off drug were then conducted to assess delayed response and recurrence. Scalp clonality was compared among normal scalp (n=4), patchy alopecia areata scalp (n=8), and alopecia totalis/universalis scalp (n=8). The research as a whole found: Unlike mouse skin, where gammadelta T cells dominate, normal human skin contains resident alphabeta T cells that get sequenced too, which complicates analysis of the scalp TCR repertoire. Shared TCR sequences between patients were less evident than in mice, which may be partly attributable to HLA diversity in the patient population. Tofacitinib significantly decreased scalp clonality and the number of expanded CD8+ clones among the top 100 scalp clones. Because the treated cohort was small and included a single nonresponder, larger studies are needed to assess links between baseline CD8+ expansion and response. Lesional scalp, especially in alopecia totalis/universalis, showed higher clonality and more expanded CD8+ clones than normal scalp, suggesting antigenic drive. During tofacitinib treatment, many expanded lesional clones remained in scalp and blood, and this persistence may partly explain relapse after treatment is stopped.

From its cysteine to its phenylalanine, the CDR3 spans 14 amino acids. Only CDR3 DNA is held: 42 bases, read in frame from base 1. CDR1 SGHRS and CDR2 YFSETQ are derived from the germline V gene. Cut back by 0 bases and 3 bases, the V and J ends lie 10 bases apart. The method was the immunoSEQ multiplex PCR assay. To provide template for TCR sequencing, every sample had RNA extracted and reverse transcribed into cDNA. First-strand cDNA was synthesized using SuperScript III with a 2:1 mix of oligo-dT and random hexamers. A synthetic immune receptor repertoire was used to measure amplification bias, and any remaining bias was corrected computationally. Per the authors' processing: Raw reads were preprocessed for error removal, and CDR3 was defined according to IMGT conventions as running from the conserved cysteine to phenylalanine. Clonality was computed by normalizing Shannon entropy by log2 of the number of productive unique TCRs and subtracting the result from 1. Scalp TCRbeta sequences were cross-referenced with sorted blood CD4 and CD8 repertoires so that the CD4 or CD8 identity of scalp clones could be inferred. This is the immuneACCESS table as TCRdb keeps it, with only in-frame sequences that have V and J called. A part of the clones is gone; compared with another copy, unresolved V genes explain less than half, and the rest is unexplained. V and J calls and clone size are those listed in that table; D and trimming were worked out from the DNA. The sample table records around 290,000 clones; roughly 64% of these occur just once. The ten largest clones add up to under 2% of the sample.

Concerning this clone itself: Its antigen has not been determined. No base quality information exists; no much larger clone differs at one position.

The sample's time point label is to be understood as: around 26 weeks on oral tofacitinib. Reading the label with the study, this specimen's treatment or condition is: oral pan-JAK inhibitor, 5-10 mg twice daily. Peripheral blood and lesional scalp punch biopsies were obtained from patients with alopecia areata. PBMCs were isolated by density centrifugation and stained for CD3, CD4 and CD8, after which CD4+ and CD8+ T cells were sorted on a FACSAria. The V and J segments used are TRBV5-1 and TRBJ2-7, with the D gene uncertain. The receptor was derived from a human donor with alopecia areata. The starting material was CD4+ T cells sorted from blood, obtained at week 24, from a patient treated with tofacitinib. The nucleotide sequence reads TGCGCCAGCAGCTTGGCTCCAACCCGCTACGAGCAGTACTTC. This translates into CASSLAPTRYEQYF.